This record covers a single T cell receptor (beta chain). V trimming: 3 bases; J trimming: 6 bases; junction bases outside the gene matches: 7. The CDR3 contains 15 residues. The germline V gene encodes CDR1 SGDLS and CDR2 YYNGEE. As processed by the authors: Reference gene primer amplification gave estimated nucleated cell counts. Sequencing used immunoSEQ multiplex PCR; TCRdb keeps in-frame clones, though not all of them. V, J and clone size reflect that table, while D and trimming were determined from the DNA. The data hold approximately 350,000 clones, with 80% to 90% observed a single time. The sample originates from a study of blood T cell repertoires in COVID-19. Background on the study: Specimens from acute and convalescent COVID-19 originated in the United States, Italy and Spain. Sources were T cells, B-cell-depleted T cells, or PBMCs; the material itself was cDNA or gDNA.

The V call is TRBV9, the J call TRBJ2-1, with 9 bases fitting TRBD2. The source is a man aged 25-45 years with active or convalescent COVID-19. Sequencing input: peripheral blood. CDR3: CASSGSGLAGNEQFF. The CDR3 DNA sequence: TGTGCCAGCAGCGGATCGGGACTAGCCGGCAATGAGCAGTTCTTC.